Shown below are 17 T cell receptor beta chains from a single sample sequenced in a study of blood T cell repertoires in COVID-19. The table came from immunoSEQ multiplex PCR; TCRdb's copy has only in-frame clones and leaves some out. The data show 300,000 to 450,000 clones, with around 87% seen just once and about 1.5% held by the top ten. Sequenced material: PBMCs or T cells enriched from blood (not recorded which). All receptors derive from a man in his thirties or forties who had recovered from COVID-19.

The chain links TRBV27 to TRBJ1-5; TRBD1 aligns across 7 bases. J lost 7 bases, V lost 4 bases, and 4 bases had no gene match. Germline V gene data show CDR1 as MNHEY and CDR2 as SMNVEV (reference sequence). CDR3 length equals 13 residues. CDR3 coding DNA: TGTGCCAGCAGTTCACAGGGGAGGCAGCCCCAGCATTTT. Translation gives CASSSQGRQPQHF.

This rearrangement joins TRBV30 to TRBJ1-4; TRBD1 aligns across 7 bases. CDR3 size: 15 residues. Trimming cost V 4 bases and J 3 bases; bases outside gene matches: 8. Germline V gene lookup returns CDR1 GTSNPN and CDR2 SVGIG (reference sequence). This chain's CDR3 is CAWTHLGQANEKLFF. The CDR3 DNA is TGTGCCTGGACCCACCTCGGACAGGCTAATGAAAAACTGTTTTTT.

This chain connects TRBV3-1 (or the pseudogene TRBV3-2) to TRBJ2-7; D may be TRBD1 (6 bases). The germline V gene encodes CDR1 LGHDT and CDR2 YNNKEL (reference sequence). The CDR3 covers 12 residues. The ends were cut back, 0 bases at V and 9 bases at J, with 9 bases in the middle. The CDR3 protein is CASSQEQGRQYF. Here the CDR3 DNA reads TGTGCCAGCAGCCAAGAGCAGGGGAGGCAGTACTTC.

The chain employs TRBV5-8 and TRBJ1-4; TRBD1 matches 8 bases. This CDR3 is built from 13 residues. CDR1 and CDR2 from the germline V gene are SGHTS and YDEGEE. The junction had 3 bases not matched to a gene; V was cut back by 0 bases and J by 11 bases. Here the CDR3 DNA reads TGTGCCAGCAGCTTGGATACAGGGGGGAAACTGTTTTTT. Translating gives CASSLDTGGKLFF.

The chain recombines TRBV6-4 with TRBJ1-5, with a weak D call TRBD1 (6 bases). The CDR3 loop spans 14 amino acids. Trimming cost V 6 bases and J 1 base, with 10 bases left between them. Germline values: CDR1 MRHNA, CDR2 SNTAGT. CDR3 region: CASSAQGSNQPQHF. CDR3 DNA: TGTGCCAGCAGCGCTCAGGGGAGCAATCAGCCCCAGCATTTT.

The rearrangement links TRBV6-5 to TRBJ1-2, with TRBD1 matching over 8 bases. The CDR3 length is 13 residues. Germline-derived CDR1 and CDR2 are MNHEY and SVGAGI. V lost 7 bases, J lost 8 bases, and 9 bases stayed unmatched. CDR3: CASTPRGQKGYTF. In DNA, the CDR3 is TGTGCCAGCACCCCCAGGGGGCAAAAAGGCTACACCTTC.

V usage is TRBV4-3 and J usage is TRBJ2-2; the D is unclear. This CDR3 is built from 14 residues. Germline CDR1 LGHNA, CDR2 YSLEER. V lost 1 base, J lost 6 bases, and 9 bases lay in between. The CDR3 sequence is CASSQGASAGELFF. The CDR3, as DNA: TGCGCCAGCAGCCAAGGAGCTTCGGCCGGGGAGCTGTTTTTT.

The chain employs TRBV4-1 and TRBJ1-2, with no clear D. Trimming shortened V by 0 bases and J by 4 bases, and 12 bases separated the two germline ends. CDR1 is MGHRA, CDR2 YSYEKL, per germline. CDR3 length: 15 residues. The CDR3 bases are TGCGCCAGCAGCCAAGAAGTGGCAGGAACCTATGGCTACACCTTC. Its protein product is CASSQEVAGTYGYTF.

The chain links TRBV6-2 or TRBV6-3 to TRBJ1-1; D may be TRBD1 (5 bases). CDR3 length equals 13 residues. Germline V CDR1 and CDR2: MNHEY, SVGEGT. With 4 bases removed from V and 7 bases from J, the gap between germline ends came to 13 bases. The CDR3 loop reads CASSLAGLGEAFF. CDR3 nucleotide sequence: TGTGCCAGCAGTTTGGCAGGGCTAGGTGAAGCTTTCTTT.

The V call is TRBV6-5, the J call TRBJ1-6; D is perhaps TRBD1 (6 bases). CDR1 MNHEY and CDR2 SVGAGI come from the germline V gene. The germline V and J ends were trimmed by 8 bases and 7 bases, with 12 bases remaining between them. The CDR3 is 13 residues long. For the CDR3, the DNA is TGTGCCAGCGGCGGACAGCTAAATTCACCCCTCCACTTT. The encoded protein is CASGGQLNSPLHF.

The chain uses TRBV29-1 and TRBJ2-7, with 8 bases that match TRBD1. J lost 6 bases, V lost 6 bases, and 10 bases had no gene match. Germline CDR1 reads SQVTM; CDR2 reads ANQGSEA. CDR3 length: 13 amino acids. The CDR3 DNA reads TGCAGCGTGCGACTAGGACAGGGCGGCGAGCAGTACTTC. It translates to CSVRLGQGGEQYF.

This clone was seen once. J is TRBJ2-2 and V is TRBV7-9; the match to TRBD2 covers 10 bases. The CDR3 runs to 15 residues. The V gene end was trimmed by 5 bases and the J gene end by 3 bases; junction bases not matched to a gene: 3. In germline, CDR1 is SEHNR, CDR2 FQNEAQ (reference sequence). The CDR3 spells CASSRGLADTGELFF. The CDR3 coding sequence is TGTGCCAGCAGCCGCGGACTAGCGGACACCGGGGAGCTGTTTTTT.

The CDR3 nucleotides read TGTGCCAGTAGTATCGTCCTCGGGGTCAGCACAGATACGCAGTATTTT. This codes for CASSIVLGVSTDTQYF. The genes are TRBV19 and TRBJ2-3, with a possible D match to TRBD2 (5 bases). The ends were cut back, 3 bases at V and 0 bases at J, with 13 bases in the middle. CDR1 and CDR2 (germline): LNHDA, SQIVND (reference sequence). The CDR3 spans 16 residues. The entire variable domain, with the rest obtained from reference TRBV19 and TRBJ2-3, is as follows: DGGITQSPKYLFRKEGQNVTLSCEQNLNHDAMYWYRQDPGQGLRLIYYSQIVNDFQKGDIAEGYSVSREKKESFPLTVTSAQKNPTAFYLCASSIVLGVSTDTQYFGPGTRLTVL.

The gene calls are TRBV30 and TRBJ1-2; D is ambiguous. From germline, CDR1 is GTSNPN and CDR2 SVGIG (reference sequence). The CDR3 runs to 15 residues. V was shortened by 0 bases and J by 3 bases, with 14 bases between the two germline ends. The CDR3 loop reads CAWSVPKRTDYGYTF. The CDR3, as DNA: TGTGCCTGGAGTGTACCCAAGAGAACAGACTATGGCTACACCTTC.

The V gene is TRBV5-5, the J gene TRBJ2-1; 7 bases are a match to TRBD1. CDR1 is SGHKS, CDR2 YYEKEE, per germline (reference sequence). Unmatched junction bases numbered 5, after V lost 4 bases and J lost 1 base. This CDR3 contains 15 residues. CDR3: CASSAGTVSYNEQFF. The CDR3 coding sequence is TGTGCCAGCAGCGCCGGGACAGTATCCTACAATGAGCAGTTCTTC.

The gene calls are TRBV6-5 and TRBJ1-5; 7 bases agree with TRBD1. The germline gives CDR1 MNHEY, CDR2 SVGAGI. The CDR3 extends over 15 amino acids. V lost 8 bases and J lost 3; bases outside the gene matches: 10. The CDR3 nucleotides read TGTGCCAGCCGACCCGGGACAGCTTACAATCAGCCCCAGCATTTT. Its protein product is CASRPGTAYNQPQHF.

As to this clone: This sample also contains other DNA sequences that code for the same CDR3. CDR3 DNA sequence: TGCGCCAGCAGCTCGACAGAGAACACTGAAGCTTTCTTT. It codes for CASSSTENTEAFF. The V call is TRBV5-1, the J call TRBJ1-1; maybe TRBD1 (5 bases). The CDR3 sequence is 13 residues long. Trimming took 3 bases from V and 1 from J, leaving 7 bases between them. Germline V gives CDR1 SGHRS, CDR2 YFSETQ.